This T cell receptor (beta chain) was sequenced during a study of T cells expressing NK-cell markers. Study background: Sorted T-cell subsets CD3+CD56+NKG2C+, CD3+CD56+NKG2C- and CD3+CD56-NKG2C+ were TCR beta-sequenced. Eight donors were sequenced, of whom seven were HCMV-seropositive, while the remaining one was HCMV-seronegative. Findings and limits, study-wide: The study found dominant NKG2C+ clonotypes at about 1.0-7.0% of CD8+ T cells in about six donors. Nothing established the HCMV specificity of expanded NKG2C+ T cell clones.

As regards this clonotype: The antigen is unknown.

TCRdb re-called the 5' RACE reads, yielding one record per CDR3 amino acid sequence without DNA. The sample data list some 500,000 distinct CDR3 sequences. The CDR3 has 12 amino acids. The receptor comes from a woman aged 45-59 years in good health. The chain carries TRBV12-3 or TRBV12-4 and TRBJ1-1. The sample taken for sequencing was blood T cells: a sorted CD56 or NKG2C T cell subset, CD4+ or CD8+ T cells, or bulk PBMC T cells (not recorded which). This chain's CDR3 is CASSLYLGEAFF.